This TCR beta chain was profiled in a study of T cell repertoires in cytomegalovirus infection. The overall study: Public TCR beta signature analysis indicated the presence of both CMV infection and matching HLA type. Study-wide findings and caveats: HLA-C-restricted CMV clonotypes gave the most frequent clonotype in two of eight donors. Summed frequency of shared TCR beta families picked out CMV carriers who also had the relevant HLA.

TCRdb re-called the reads through MiXCR, storing one row per CDR3 protein. The sample contains approximately 500,000 distinct CDR3 sequences, approximately 15% of which appear only once. This clonotype came up a few times. Its antigen remains unidentified. Germline loops: CDR1 SEHNR, CDR2 FQNEAQ (reference sequence). This CDR3 has 19 amino acids. V lost 2 bases to trimming and J lost 0 bases, with 21 bases between them. This chain joins TRBV7-9 and TRBJ2-3, with D possibly being TRBD2 (7 bases). The TCR was taken from a human donor in good health (CMV status not recorded). Some clones in this sample may be carry-over from other donors' samples. Sequencing input: CD8+ T cells from PBMCs. The CDR3 loop is CASSLLSGGAAMSTDTQYF. CDR3 nucleotides: TGTGCCAGCAGCTTATTATCTGGGGGGGCAGCCATGAGCACAGATACGCAGTATTTT.